This T cell receptor beta chain came from a study of graft-versus-host responses after intestinal transplantation. Turning to the study itself: Transplant types were multivisceral, liver-intestinal, or isolated intestinal.

This table comes from immunoSEQ multiplex PCR, and its TCRdb copy is limited to in-frame clones, with some not included. The profile covers about 38,000 clones, with 83% appearing a single time and about 4% taken by the ten largest. The CDR3 is made up of 14 amino acids. Germline V gives CDR1 SGHVS, CDR2 FQNEAQ. V shed 5 bases and J 1 base; nucleotides not matched to a gene: 1. The sequencing used PBMCs, collected 1070 days after transplant. The V gene is TRBV7-8, the J gene TRBJ2-3, with TRBD2 matching over 9 bases. This receptor was identified in a human patient who received an intestinal transplant, so some T cells may come from the graft donor. CDR3 loop: CASSPSGGTDTQYF. In nucleotides, the CDR3 is TGTGCCAGCAGCCCTAGCGGGGGCACAGATACGCAGTATTTT.